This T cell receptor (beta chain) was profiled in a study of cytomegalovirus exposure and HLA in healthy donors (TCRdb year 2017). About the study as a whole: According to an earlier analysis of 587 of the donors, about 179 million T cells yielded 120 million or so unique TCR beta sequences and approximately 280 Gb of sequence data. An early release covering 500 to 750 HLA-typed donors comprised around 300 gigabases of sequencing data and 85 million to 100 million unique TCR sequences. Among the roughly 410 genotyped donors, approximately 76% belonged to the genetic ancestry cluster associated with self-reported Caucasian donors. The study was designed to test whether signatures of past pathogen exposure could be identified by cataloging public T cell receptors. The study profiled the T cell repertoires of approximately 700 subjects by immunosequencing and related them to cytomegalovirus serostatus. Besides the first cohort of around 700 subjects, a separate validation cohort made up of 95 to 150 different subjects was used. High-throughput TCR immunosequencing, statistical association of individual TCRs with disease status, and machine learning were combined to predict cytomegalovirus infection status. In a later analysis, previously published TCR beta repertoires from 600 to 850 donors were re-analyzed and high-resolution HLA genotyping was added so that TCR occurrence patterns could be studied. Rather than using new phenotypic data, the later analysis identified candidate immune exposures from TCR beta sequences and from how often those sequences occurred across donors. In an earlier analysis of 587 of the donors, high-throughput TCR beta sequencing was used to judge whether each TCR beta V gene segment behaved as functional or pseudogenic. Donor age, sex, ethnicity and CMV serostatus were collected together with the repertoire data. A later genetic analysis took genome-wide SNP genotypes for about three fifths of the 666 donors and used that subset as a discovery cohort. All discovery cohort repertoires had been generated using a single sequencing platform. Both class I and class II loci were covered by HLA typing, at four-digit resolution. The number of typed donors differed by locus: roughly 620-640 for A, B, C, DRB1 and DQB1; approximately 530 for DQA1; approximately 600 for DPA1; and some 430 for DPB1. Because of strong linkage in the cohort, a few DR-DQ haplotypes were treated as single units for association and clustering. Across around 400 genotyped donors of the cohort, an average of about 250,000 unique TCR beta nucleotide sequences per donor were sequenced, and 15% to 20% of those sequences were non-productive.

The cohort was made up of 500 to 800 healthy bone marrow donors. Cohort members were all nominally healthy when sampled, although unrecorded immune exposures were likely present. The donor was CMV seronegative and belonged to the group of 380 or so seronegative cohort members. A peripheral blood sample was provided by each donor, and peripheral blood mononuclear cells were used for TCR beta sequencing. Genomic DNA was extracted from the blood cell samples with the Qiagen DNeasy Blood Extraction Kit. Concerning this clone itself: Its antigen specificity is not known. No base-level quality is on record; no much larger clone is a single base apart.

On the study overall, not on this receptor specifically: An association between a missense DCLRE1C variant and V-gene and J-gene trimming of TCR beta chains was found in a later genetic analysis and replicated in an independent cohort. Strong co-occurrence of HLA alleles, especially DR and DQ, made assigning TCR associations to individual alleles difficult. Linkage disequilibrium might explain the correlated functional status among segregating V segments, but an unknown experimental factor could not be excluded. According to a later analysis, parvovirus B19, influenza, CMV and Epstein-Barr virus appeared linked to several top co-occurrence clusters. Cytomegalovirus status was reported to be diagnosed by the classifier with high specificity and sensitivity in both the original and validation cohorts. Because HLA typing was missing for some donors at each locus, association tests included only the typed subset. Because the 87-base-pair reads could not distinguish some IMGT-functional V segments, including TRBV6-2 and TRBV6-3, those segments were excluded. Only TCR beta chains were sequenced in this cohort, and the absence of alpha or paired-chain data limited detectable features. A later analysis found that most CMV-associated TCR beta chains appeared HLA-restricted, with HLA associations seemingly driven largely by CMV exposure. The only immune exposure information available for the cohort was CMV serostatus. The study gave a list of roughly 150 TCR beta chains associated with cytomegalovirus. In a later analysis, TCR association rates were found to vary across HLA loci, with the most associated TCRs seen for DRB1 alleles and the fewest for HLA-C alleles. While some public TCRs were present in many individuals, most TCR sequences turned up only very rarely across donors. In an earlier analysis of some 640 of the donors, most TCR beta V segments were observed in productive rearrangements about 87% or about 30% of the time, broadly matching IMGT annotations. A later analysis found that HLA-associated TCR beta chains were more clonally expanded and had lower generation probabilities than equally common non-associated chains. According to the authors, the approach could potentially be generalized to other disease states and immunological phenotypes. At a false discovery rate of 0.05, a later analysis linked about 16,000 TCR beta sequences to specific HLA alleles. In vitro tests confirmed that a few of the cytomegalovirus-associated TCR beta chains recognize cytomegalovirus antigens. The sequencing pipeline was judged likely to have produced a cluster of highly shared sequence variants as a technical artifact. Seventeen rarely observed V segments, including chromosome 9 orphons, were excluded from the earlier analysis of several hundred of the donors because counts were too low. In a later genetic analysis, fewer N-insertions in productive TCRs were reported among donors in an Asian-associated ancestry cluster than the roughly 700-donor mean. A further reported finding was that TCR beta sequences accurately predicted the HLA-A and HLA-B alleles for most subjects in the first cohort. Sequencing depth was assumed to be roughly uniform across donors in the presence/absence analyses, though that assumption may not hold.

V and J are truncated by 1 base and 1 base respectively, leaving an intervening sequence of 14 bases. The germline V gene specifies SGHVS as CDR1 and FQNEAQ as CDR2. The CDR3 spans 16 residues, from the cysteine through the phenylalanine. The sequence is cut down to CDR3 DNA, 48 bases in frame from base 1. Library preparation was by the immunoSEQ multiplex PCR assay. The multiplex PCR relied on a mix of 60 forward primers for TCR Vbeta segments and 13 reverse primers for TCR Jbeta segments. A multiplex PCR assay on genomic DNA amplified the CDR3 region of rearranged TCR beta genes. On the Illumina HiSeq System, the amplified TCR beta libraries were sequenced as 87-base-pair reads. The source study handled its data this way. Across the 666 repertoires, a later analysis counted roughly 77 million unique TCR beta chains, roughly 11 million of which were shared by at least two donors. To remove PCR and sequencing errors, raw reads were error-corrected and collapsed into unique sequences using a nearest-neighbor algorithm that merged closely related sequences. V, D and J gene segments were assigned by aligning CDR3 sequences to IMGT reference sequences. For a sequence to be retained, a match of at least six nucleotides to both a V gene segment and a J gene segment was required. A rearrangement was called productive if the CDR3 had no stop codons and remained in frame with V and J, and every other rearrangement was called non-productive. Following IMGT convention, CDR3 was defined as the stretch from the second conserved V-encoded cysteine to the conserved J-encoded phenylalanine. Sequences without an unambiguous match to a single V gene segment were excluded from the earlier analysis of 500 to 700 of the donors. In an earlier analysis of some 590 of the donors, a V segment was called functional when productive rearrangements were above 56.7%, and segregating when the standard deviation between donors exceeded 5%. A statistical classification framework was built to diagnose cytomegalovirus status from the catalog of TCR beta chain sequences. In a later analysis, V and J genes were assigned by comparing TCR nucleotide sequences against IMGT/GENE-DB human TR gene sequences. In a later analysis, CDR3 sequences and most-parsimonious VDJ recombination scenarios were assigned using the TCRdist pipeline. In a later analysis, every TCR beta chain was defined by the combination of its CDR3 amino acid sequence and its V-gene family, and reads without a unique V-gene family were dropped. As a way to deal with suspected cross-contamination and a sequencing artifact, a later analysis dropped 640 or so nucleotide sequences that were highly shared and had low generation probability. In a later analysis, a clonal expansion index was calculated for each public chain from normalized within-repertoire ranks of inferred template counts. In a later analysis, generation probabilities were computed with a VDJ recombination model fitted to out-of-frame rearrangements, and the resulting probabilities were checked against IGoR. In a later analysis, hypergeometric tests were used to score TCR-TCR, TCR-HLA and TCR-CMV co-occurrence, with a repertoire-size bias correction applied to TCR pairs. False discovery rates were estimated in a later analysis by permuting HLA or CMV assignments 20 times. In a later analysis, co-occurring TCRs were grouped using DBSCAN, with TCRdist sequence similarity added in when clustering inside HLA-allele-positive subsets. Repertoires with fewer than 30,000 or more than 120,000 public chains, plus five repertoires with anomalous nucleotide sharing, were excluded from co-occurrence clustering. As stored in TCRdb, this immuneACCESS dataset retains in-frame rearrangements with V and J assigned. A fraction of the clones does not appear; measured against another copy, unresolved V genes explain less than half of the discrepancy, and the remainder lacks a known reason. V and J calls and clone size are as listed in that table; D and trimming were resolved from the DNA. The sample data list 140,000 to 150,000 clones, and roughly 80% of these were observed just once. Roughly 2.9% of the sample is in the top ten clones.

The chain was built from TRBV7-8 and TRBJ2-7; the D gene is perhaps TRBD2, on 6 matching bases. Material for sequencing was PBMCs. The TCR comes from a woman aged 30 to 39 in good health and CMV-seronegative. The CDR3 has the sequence CASSLVYGLLSYEQYF. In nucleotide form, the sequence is TGTGCCAGCAGCTTAGTGTACGGACTACTATCCTACGAGCAGTACTTC.